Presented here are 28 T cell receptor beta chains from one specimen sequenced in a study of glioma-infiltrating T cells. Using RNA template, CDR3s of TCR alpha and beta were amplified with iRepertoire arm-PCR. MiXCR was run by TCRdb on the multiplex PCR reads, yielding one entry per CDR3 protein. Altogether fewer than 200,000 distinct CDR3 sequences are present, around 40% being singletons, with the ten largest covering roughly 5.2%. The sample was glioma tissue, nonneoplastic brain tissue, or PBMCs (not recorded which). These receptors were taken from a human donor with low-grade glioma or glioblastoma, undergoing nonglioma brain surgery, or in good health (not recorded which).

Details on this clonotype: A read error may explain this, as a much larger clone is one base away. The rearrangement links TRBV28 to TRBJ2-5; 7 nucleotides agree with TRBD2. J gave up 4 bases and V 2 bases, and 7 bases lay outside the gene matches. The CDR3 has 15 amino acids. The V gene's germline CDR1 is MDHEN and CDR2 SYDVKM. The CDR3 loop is CASSLLGGERETQYF. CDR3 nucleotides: TGTGCCAGCAGTTTACTGGGGGGGGAGCGAGAGACCCAGTACTTC.

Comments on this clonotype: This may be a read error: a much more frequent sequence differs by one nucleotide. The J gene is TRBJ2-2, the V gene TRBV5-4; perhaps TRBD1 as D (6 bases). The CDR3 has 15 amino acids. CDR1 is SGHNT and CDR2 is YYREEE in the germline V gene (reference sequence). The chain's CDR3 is CASGLQGGNTGELFF. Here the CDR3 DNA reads TGTGCCAGCGGCTTACAGGGCGGGAACACCGGGGAGCTGTTTTTT.

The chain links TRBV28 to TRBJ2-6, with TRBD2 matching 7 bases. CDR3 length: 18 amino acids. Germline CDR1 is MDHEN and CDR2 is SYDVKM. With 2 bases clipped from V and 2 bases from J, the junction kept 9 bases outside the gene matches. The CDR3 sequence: CASSLNGIAGTGANVLTF. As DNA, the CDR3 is TGTGCCAGCAGTTTAAACGGAATAGCGGGTACTGGGGCCAACGTCCTGACTTTC.

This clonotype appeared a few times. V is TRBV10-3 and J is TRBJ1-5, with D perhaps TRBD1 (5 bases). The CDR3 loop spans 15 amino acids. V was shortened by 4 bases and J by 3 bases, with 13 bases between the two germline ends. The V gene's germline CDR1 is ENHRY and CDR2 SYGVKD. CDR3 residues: CAISAQDGHNQPQHF. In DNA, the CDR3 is TGTGCCATCAGTGCCCAGGACGGACACAATCAGCCCCAGCATTTT.

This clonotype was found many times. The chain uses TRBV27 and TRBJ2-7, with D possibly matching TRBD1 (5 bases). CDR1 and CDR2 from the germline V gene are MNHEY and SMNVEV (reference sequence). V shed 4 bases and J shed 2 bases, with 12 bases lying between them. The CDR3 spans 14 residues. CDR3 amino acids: CASSSRVLAYEQYF. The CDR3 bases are TGTGCCAGCAGTTCCAGGGTCCTGGCCTACGAGCAGTACTTC.

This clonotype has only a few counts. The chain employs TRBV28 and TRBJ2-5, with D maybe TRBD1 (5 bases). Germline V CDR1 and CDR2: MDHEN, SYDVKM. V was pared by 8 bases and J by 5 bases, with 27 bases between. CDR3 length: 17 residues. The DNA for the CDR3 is TGTGCCAGCCGCTCCCGATTTCAGGGCAGAGTGGGGGAGACCCAGTACTTC. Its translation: CASRSRFQGRVGETQYF.

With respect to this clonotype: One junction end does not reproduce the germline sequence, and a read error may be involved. CDR3 loop: CASSQDRSRVNYGYTF. The CDR3 bases are TGCGCCAGCAGCCAAGATCGGAGCAGGGTGAACTATGGATACACCTTC. The genes are TRBV4-1 and TRBJ1-2; a weak D match, TRBD1 (5 bases). This CDR3 has 16 residues. CDR1 is MGHRA, CDR2 YSYEKL, per germline.

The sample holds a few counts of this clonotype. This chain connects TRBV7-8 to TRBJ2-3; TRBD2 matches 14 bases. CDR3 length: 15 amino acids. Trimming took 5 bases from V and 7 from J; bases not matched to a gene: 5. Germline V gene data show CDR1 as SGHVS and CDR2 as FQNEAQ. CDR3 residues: CASSQGTSGSNTQYF. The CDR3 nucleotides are TGTGCCAGCAGCCAAGGGACTAGCGGGAGCAATACGCAGTATTTT.

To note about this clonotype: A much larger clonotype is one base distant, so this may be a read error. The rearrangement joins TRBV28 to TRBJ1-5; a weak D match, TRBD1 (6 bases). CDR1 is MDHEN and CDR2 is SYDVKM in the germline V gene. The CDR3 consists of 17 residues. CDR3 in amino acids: CASSFIRGSYSNQPQNF. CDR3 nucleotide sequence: TGTGCCAGCAGTTTTATTAGGGGGTCATATAGCAATCAGCCCCAGAATTTT.

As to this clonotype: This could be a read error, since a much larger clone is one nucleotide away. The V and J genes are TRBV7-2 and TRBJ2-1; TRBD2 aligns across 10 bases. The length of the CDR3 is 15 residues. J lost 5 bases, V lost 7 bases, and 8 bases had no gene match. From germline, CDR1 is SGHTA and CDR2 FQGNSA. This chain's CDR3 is CASNAGLAKHNEQFF. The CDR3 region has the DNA TGTGCCAGCAACGCGGGACTAGCGAAACACAATGAGCAGTTCTTC.

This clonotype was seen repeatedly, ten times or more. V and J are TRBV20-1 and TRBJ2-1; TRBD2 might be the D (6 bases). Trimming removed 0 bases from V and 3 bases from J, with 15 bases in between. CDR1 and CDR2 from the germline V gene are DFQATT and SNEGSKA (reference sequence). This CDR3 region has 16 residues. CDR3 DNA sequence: TGCAGTGCTAGAGATGTTGCAGGAGGGGTCTACAATGAGCAGTTCTTC. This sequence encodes CSARDVAGGVYNEQFF.

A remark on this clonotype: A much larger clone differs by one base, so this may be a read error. CDR3 DNA: TGCAGTGCTCCCCAGGGGACAGGGAGCGACGAGCAGTACTTC. Amino acid sequence: CSAPQGTGSDEQYF. This chain links TRBV20-1 with TRBJ2-7, with 9 bases matching TRBD1. This CDR3 has 14 amino acids. CDR1 and CDR2 (germline): DFQATT, SNEGSKA (reference sequence). V was pared by 5 bases and J by 5 bases, with 10 bases of the junction left unmatched.

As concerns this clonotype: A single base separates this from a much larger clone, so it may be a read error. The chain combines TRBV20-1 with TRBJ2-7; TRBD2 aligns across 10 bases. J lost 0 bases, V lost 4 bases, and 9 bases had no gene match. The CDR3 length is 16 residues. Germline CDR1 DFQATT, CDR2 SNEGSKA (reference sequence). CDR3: CSAIARWTSGSYEQYF. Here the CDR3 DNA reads TGCAGTGCTATAGCTCGTTGGACTAGCGGCTCCTACGAGCAGTACTTC.

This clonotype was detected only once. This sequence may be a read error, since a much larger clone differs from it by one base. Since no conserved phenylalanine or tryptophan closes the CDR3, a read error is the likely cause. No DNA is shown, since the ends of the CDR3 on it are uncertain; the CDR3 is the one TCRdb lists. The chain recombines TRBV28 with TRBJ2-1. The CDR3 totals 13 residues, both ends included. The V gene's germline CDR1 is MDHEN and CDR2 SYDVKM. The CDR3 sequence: CASSQDQSTLAFL.

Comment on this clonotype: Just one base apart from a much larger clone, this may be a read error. The CDR3 reads CASSGAETGSNVLTF. CDR3 nucleotides: TGTGCCAGCAGCGGAGCTGAGACAGGGTCCAACGTCCTGACTTTC. The chain employs TRBV7-2 and TRBJ2-6, with TRBD1 identical over 7 bases. CDR3 length: 15 residues. J lost 8 bases, V lost 5 bases, and 9 bases had no gene match. Germline V lookup: CDR1 SGHTA, CDR2 FQGNSA.

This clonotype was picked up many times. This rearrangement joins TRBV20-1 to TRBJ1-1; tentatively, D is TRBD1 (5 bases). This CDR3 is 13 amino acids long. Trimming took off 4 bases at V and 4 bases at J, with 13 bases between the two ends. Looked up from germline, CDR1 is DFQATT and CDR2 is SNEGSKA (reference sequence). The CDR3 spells CSANEGLRTEAFF. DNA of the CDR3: TGCAGTGCTAATGAGGGGTTGCGCACTGAAGCTTTCTTT.

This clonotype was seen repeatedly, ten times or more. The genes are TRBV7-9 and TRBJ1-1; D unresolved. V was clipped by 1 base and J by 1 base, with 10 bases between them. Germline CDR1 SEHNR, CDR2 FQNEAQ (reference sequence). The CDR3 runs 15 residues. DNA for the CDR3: TGTGCCAGCAGCTTAGATCGGTCGGGGAACACTGAAGCTTTCTTT. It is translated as CASSLDRSGNTEAFF.

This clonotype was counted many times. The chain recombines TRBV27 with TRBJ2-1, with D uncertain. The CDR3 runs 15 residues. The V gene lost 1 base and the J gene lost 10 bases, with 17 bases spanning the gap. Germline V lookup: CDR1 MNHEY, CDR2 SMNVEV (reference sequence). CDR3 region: CASSLYNRSPQEQFF. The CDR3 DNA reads TGTGCCAGCAGTTTATATAATCGCAGCCCTCAAGAGCAGTTCTTC.

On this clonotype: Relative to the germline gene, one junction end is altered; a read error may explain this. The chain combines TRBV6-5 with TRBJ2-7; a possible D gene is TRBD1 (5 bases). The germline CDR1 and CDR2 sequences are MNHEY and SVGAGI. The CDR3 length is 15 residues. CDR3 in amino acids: CASSDSQVGHYEQYF. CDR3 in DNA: TGTGCCAGCAGTGACTCACAGGTGGGCCACTACGAGCAGTACTTC.

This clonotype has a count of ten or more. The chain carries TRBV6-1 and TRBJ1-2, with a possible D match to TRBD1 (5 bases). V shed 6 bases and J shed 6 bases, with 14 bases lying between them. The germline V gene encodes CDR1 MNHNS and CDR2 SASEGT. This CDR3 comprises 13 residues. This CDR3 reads CASRYDRFDGYTF. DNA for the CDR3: TGTGCCAGCAGATATGACAGATTTGATGGCTACACCTTC.

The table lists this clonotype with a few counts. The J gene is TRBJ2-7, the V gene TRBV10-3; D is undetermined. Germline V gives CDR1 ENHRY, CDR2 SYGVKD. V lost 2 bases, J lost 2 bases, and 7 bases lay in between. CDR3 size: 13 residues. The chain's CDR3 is CAISEESTYEQYF. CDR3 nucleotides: TGTGCCATCAGTGAGGAGAGTACCTACGAGCAGTACTTC.

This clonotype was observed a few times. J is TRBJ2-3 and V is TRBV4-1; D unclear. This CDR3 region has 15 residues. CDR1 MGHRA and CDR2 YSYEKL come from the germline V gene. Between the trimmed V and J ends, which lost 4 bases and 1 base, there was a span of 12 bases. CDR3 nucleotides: TGCGCCAGCAGCCCCGCCGAGCGAGGCACAGATACGCAGTATTTT. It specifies CASSPAERGTDTQYF.

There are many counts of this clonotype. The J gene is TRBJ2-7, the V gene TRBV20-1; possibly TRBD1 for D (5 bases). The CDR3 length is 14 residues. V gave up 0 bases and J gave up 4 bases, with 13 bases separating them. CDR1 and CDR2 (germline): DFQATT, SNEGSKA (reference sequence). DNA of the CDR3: TGCAGTGCTAGAGATACAGGAGATGATTACGAGCAGTACTTC. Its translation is CSARDTGDDYEQYF.

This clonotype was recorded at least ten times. CDR3 in DNA: TGTGCCAGCAGCTTTTTCGATGAGCAGTTCTTC. Its translation is CASSFFDEQFF. The chain is built from TRBV3-1 and TRBJ2-1; D not resolved. Deletions cut 5 bases from V and 8 bases from J, with 7 bases between. The CDR3 extends over 11 amino acids. The germline CDR1 and CDR2 sequences are LGHDT and YNNKEL (reference sequence).

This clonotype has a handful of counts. In nucleotides, the CDR3 is TGTGCCAGTAAACGCACAGGGGTCAATGAGCAGTTCTTC. Translating gives CASKRTGVNEQFF. The chain couples TRBV19 to TRBJ2-1; 7 bases are a match to TRBD1. This CDR3 contains 13 residues. V gave up 7 bases and J gave up 6 bases; unmatched junction bases: 6. Germline V CDR1 and CDR2: LNHDA, SQIVND (reference sequence).

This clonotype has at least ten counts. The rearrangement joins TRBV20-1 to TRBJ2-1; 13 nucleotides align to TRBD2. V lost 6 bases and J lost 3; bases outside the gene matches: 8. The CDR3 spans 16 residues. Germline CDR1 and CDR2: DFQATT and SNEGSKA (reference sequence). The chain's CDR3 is CSASGLAGVNYNEQFF. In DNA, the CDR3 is TGCAGTGCCTCTGGACTAGCGGGAGTTAACTACAATGAGCAGTTCTTC.

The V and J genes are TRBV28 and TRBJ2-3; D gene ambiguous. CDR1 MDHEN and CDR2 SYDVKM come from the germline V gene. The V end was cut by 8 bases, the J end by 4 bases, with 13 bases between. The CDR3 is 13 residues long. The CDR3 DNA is TGTGCCAGCTTAGAGACGCCCGCAGATACGCAGTATTTT. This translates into CASLETPADTQYF.

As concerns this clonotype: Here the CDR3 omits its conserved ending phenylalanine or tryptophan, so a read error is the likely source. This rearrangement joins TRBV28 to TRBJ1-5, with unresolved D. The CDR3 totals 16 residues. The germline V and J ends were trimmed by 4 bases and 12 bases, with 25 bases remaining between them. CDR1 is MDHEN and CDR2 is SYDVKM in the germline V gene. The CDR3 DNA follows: TGTGCCAGCAGTTCTCGTGCGGGTTGGGGAGTGGGCCGCCAGCATTGT. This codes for CASSSRAGWGVGRQHC.